This TCR beta chain was sequenced for a study of response to subunit inactivated influenza vaccine. Whole-study results and caveats: Few new T cells, the authors suggested, are recruited by each seasonal influenza vaccination.

Only a few counts were recorded for this clonotype. Its matching antigen is unknown. A single record per CDR3 protein comes from TCRdb applying MiXCR to the RT-PCR reads. The sample has 500,000 or so distinct CDR3 sequences, about a tenth seen once. The clonotype was recovered from a man in his fifties who received an inactivated influenza vaccine. Sequencing used PBMCs from blood, obtained 40 to 50 days after vaccination.

CDR3 in amino acids: CASRKLGSSYNEQFF. The DNA of the CDR3 is TGTGCCAGCAGAAAACTAGGGAGCTCCTACAATGAGCAGTTCTTC. This rearrangement joins TRBV6-1 to TRBJ2-1; TRBD2 might be the D (5 bases). Trimming took 6 bases from V and 0 from J, leaving 12 bases between them. The CDR3 is 15 residues long. Germline CDR1 MNHNS, CDR2 SASEGT.